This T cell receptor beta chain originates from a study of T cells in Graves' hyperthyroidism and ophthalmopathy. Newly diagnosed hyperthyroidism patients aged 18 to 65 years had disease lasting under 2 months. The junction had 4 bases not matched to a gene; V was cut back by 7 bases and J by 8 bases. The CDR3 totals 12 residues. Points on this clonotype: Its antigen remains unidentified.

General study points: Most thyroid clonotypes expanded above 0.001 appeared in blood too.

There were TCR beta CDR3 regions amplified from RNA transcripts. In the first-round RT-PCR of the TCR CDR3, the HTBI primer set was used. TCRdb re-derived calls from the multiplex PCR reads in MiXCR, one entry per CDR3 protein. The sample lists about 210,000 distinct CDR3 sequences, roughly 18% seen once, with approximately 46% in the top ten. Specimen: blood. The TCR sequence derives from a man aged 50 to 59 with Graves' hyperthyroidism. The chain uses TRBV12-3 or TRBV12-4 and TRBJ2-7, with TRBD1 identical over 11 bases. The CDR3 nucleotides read TGTGCCAGCACACGGACAGGGGGCAAGCAGTACTTC. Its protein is CASTRTGGKQYF.